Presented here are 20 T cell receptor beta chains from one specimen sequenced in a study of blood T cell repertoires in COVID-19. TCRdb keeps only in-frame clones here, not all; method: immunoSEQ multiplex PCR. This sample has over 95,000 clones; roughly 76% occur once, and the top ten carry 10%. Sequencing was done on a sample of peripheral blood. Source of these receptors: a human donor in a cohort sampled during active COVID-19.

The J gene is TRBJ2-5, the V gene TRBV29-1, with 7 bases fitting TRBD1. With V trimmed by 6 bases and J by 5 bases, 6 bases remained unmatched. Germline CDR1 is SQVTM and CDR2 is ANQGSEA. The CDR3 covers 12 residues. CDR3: CSVKQGMETQYF. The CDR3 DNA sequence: TGCAGCGTAAAACAGGGGATGGAGACCCAGTACTTC. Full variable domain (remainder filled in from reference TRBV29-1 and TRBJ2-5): SAVISQKPSRDICQRGTSLTIQCQVDSQVTMMFWYRQQPGQSLTLIATANQGSEATYESGFVIDKFPISRPNLTFSTLTVSNMSPEDSSIYLCSVKQGMETQYFGPGTRLLVL.

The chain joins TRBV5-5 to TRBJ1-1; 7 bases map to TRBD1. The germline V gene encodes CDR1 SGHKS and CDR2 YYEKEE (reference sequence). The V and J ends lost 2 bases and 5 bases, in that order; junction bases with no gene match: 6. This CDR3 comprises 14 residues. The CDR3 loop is CASSFTGAGTEAFF. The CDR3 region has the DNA TGTGCCAGCAGCTTTACAGGGGCGGGGACTGAAGCTTTCTTT.

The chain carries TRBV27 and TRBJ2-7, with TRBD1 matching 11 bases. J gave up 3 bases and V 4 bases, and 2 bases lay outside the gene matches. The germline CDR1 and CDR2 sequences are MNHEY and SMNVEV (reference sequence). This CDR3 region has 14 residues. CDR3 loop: CASSWDRGDYEQYF. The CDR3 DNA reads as TGTGCCAGCAGTTGGGACAGGGGGGACTACGAGCAGTACTTC.

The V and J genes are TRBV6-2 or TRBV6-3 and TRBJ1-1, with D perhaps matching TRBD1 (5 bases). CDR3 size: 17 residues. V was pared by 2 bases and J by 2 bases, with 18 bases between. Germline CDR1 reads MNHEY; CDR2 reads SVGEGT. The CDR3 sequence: CASSYVPLWGENTEAFF. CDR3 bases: TGTGCCAGCAGTTACGTGCCATTATGGGGGGAAAACACTGAAGCTTTCTTT.

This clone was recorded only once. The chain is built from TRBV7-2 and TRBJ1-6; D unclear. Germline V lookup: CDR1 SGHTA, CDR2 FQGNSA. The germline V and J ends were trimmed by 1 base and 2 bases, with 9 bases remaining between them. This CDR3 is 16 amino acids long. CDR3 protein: CASSLGPAAYNSPLHF. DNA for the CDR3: TGTGCCAGCAGCTTAGGTCCCGCAGCCTATAATTCACCCCTCCACTTT.

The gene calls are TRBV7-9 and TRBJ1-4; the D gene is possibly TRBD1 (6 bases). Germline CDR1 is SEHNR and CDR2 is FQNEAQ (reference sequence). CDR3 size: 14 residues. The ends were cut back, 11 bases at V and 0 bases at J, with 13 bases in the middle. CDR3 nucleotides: TGTGCCTGGGGGGGCCGAACAACTAATGAAAAACTGTTTTTT. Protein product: CAWGGRTTNEKLFF.

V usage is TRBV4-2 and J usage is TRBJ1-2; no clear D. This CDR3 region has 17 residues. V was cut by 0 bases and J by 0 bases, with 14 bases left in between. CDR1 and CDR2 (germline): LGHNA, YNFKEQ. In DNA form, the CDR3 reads TGTGCCAGCAGCCAAGATATGACGCCTGGAGCTAACTATGGCTACACCTTC. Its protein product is CASSQDMTPGANYGYTF.

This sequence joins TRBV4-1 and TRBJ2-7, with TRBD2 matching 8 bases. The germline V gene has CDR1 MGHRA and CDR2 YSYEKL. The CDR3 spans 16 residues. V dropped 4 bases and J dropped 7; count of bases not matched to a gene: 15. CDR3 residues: CASSPHGRAGVGEQYF. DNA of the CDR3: TGCGCCAGCAGCCCCCATGGGAGAGCGGGAGTGGGAGAGCAGTACTTC.

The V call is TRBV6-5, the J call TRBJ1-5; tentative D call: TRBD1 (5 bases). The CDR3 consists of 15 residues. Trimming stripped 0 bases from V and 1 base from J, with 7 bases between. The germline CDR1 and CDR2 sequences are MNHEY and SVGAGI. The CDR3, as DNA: TGTGCCAGCAGTTACTCGAGACAGAGCAATCAGCCCCAGCATTTT. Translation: CASSYSRQSNQPQHF.

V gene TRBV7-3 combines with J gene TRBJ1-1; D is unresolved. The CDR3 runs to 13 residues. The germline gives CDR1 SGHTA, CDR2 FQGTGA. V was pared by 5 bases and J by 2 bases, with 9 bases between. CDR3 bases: TGTGCCAGCAGCGTACAGAAAAACACTGAAGCTTTCTTT. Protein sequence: CASSVQKNTEAFF.

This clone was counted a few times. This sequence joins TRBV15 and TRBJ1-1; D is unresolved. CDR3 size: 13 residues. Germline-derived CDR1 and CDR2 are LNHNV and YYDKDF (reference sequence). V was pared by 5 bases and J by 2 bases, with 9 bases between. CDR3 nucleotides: TGTGCCACCAGCGCACGTACTAACACTGAAGCTTTCTTT. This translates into CATSARTNTEAFF.

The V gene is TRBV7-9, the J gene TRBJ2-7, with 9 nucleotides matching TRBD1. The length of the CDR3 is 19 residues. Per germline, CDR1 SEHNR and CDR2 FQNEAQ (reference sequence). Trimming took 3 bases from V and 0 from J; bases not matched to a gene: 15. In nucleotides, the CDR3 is TGTGCCAGCAGCTTCCCTGGTTCCCAAACAGGGGGCGCCTCCTACGAGCAGTACTTC. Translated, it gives CASSFPGSQTGGASYEQYF.

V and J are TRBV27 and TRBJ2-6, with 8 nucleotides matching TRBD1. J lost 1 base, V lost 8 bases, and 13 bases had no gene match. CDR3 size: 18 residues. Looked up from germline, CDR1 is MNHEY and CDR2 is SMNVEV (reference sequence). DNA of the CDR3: TGTGCCAGCGGAAAAACCGGGACAGGACTATCTGGGGCCAACGTCCTGACTTTC. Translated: CASGKTGTGLSGANVLTF.

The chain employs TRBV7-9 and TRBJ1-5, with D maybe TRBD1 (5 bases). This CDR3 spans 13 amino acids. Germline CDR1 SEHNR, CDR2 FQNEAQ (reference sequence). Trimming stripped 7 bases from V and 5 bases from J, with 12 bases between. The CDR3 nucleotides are TGTGCCAGCACCGGGGCCCCCCATCAGCCCCAGCATTTT. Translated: CASTGAPHQPQHF.

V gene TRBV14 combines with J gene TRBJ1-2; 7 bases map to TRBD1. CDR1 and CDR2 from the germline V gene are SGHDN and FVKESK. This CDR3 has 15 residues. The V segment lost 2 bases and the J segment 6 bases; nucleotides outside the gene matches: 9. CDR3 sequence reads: CASSQRQGGLHGYTF. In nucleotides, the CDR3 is TGTGCCAGCAGCCAAAGACAGGGAGGTCTTCATGGCTACACCTTC.

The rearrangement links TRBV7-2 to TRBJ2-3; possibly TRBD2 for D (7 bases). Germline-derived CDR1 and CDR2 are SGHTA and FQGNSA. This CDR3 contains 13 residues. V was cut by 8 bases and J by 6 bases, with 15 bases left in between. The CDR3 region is CASGRGHRDTQYF. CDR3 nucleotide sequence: TGTGCCAGCGGGAGGGGACATCGGGATACGCAGTATTTT.

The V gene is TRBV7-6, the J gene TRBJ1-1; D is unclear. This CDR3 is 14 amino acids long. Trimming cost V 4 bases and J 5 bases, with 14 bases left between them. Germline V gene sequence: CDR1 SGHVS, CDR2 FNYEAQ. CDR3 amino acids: CASSSLVVGTEAFF. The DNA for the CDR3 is TGTGCCAGCAGCTCCCTAGTGGTCGGAACTGAAGCTTTCTTT.

The CDR3 DNA sequence: TGTGCCAGCAGCCAAAAGGGACATATGAACACTGAAGCTTTCTTT. It yields the protein CASSQKGHMNTEAFF. The rearrangement links TRBV7-9 to TRBJ1-1; possibly TRBD1 for D (6 bases). This CDR3 has 15 amino acids. V was cut by 5 bases and J by 0 bases, with 13 bases left in between. Germline loops: CDR1 SEHNR, CDR2 FQNEAQ (reference sequence).

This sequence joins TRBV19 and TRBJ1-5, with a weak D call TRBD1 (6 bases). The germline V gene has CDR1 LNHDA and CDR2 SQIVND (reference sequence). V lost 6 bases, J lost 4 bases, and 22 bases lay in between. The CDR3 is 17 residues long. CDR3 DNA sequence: TGTGCCAGTAGAACGATATCAACGGACAGAAAAAATCAGCCCCAGCATTTT. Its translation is CASRTISTDRKNQPQHF. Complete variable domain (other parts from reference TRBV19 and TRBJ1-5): DGGITQSPKYLFRKEGQNVTLSCEQNLNHDAMYWYRQDPGQGLRLIYYSQIVNDFQKGDIAEGYSVSREKKESFPLTVTSAQKNPTAFYLCASRTISTDRKNQPQHFGDGTRLSIL.

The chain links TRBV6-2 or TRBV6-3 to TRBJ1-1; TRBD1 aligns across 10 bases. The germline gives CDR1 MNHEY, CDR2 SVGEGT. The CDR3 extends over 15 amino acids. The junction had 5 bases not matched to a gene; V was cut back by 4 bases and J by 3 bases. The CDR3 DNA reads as TGTGCCAGCAGTTCCTCGACAGGGGGCTACACTGAAGCTTTCTTT. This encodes CASSSSTGGYTEAFF.